This T cell receptor (beta chain) was observed in a study of low-dose radiotherapy and immunotherapy resistance in tumors. About the study: Intravenous nivolumab 240 mg every two weeks plus ipilimumab 1 mg/kg every six weeks was given to patients. A dose of 300 mg of oral aspirin was taken by patients daily for four cycles from cycle 1 day 1.

V was shortened by 2 bases and J by 2 bases, with 8 bases between the two germline ends. The CDR3 is 14 amino acids. From germline, CDR1 is SGHTA and CDR2 FQGNSA. Time point of the sample: before trial treatment. Those who qualified had advanced solid tumors (lacking tumor-infiltrating lymphocytes). Alpha- and beta-chain coverage of first-strand cDNA came from TRAV- and TRBV-specific primers. It was with a constant-region primer and a V-primer adapter that TCRs were amplified over approximately 18 PCR cycles. MiXCR was run by TCRdb on the reads, yielding one entry per CDR3 protein. This table holds some 60,000 distinct CDR3 sequences, 26% found once. This clonotype was recorded at least ten times.

The sequence came from a male donor with rectosigmoid adenocarcinoma. The input for sequencing was PBMCs, taken before treatment. The rearrangement links TRBV7-2 to TRBJ2-3, with D hard to call. The CDR3 loop is CASSLSQLTDTQYF. CDR3 nucleotides: TGTGCCAGCAGCTTATCCCAGCTCACAGATACGCAGTATTTT.